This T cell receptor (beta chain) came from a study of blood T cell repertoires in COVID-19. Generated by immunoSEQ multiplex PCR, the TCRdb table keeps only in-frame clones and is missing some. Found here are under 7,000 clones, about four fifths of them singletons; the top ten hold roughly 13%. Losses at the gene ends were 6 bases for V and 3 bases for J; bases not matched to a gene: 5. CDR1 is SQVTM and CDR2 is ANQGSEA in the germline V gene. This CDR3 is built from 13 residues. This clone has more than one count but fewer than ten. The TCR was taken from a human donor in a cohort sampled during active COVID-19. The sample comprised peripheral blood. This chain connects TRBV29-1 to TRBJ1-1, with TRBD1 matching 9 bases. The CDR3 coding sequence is TGCAGCGTAGCAGACAGGGGGTACACTGAAGCTTTCTTT. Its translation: CSVADRGYTEAFF. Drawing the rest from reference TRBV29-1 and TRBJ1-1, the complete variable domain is SAVISQKPSRDICQRGTSLTIQCQVDSQVTMMFWYRQQPGQSLTLIATANQGSEATYESGFVIDKFPISRPNLTFSTLTVSNMSPEDSSIYLCSVADRGYTEAFFGQGTRLTVV.